The 10 T cell receptor beta chains below come from one sample, sequenced in a study of blood T cell repertoires in COVID-19. Sequencing used immunoSEQ multiplex PCR; TCRdb keeps in-frame clones, though not all of them. The sample lists hundreds of thousands of clones; approximately 83% were seen once. Sequencing was carried out using peripheral blood. The receptors shown here come from a woman between 40 and 50 years old with active or convalescent COVID-19.

The chain uses TRBV30 and TRBJ2-2, with 9 bases matching TRBD2. J was trimmed by 6 bases and V by 2 bases; bases with no gene match: 7. CDR3 length: 15 residues. The V gene's germline CDR1 is GTSNPN and CDR2 SVGIG (reference sequence). This chain's CDR3 is CAWSWVLAGAGELFF. CDR3 coding DNA: TGTGCCTGGAGTTGGGTACTAGCGGGTGCCGGGGAGCTGTTTTTT.

V gene TRBV6-5 combines with J gene TRBJ1-2, with 8 bases that match TRBD1. Germline CDR1 reads MNHEY; CDR2 reads SVGAGI. This CDR3 region has 15 residues. The V and J ends lost 4 bases and 4 bases, in that order; junction bases with no gene match: 8. CDR3 region: CASSLKDRELYGYTF. Written as DNA, the CDR3 is TGTGCCAGCAGTTTAAAGGACAGGGAACTCTATGGCTACACCTTC.

This chain links TRBV24-1 with TRBJ2-5, with 9 bases that match TRBD1. V lost 1 base, J lost 4 bases, and 9 bases stayed unmatched. The germline V gene encodes CDR1 KGHDR and CDR2 SFDVKD. The length of the CDR3 is 17 residues. CDR3 nucleotide sequence: TGTGCCACCAGTGATTTCTCCGACAGGGGGTGGGGAGAGACCCAGTACTTC. The encoded protein is CATSDFSDRGWGETQYF.

The CDR3 nucleotides read TGTGCCAGCACCCGGTCCACGAGAAGGACCCAGTACTTC. As protein: CASTRSTRRTQYF. The chain combines TRBV2 with TRBJ2-5, with D unresolved. The CDR3 is 13 residues long. Trimming removed 7 bases from V and 7 bases from J, with 16 bases in between. Germline CDR1 is SNHLY and CDR2 is FYNNEI.

This chain uses TRBV21-1 with TRBJ2-5; TRBD2, the D gene given by the table, was not confirmed from the DNA. TRBV21-1 is a known pseudogene. The CDR3 spans 15 residues. CDR3 nucleotide sequence: TGTGCCAGCAGCCCCGAGGACGGGGACCAAGAGACCCAGTACTTC. Encoded protein: CASSPEDGDQETQYF.

The rearrangement uses TRBV5-1 and TRBJ1-5, with 10 bases aligning to TRBD1. Looked up from germline, CDR1 is SGHRS and CDR2 is YFSETQ. The CDR3 extends over 15 amino acids. The junction had 7 bases not matched to a gene; V was cut back by 4 bases and J by 6 bases. As DNA, the CDR3 is TGCGCCAGCAGCCCCGGGACAGGGGAGTTTCAGCCCCAGCATTTT. This sequence encodes CASSPGTGEFQPQHF.

The DNA of the CDR3 is TGTGCCTGGAAGGCAGGGGCTTACTATGGCTACACCTTC. Protein sequence: CAWKAGAYYGYTF. The V gene is TRBV30, the J gene TRBJ1-2; TRBD1 might be the D (6 bases). Germline CDR1 GTSNPN, CDR2 SVGIG (reference sequence). CDR3 length: 13 amino acids. Trimming took off 4 bases at V and 3 bases at J, with 12 bases between the two ends.

The chain recombines TRBV15 with TRBJ1-3, with unresolved D. This CDR3 has 11 amino acids. Per germline, CDR1 LNHNV and CDR2 YYDKDF (reference sequence). Between the trimmed V and J ends, which lost 8 bases and 0 bases, there was a span of 2 bases. CDR3 DNA sequence: TGTGCCACCTACTCTGGAAACACCATATATTTT. This codes for CATYSGNTIYF.

V gene TRBV4-1 combines with J gene TRBJ2-1; D possibly corresponds to TRBD2 (6 bases). V was pared by 4 bases and J by 8 bases, with 18 bases between. The CDR3 covers 15 residues. Germline V gene lookup returns CDR1 MGHRA and CDR2 YSYEKL. The CDR3 DNA sequence: TGCGCCAGCAGCCTCCAGGGCGGGACCTCTGATGAGCAGTTCTTC. It translates to CASSLQGGTSDEQFF.

The chain is built from TRBV18 and TRBJ1-6, with D unresolved. Germline CDR1 and CDR2: KGHSH and LQKENI. Trimming shortened V by 2 bases and J by 7 bases, and 12 bases separated the two germline ends. The CDR3 is 15 amino acids. The CDR3 region is CASSPEAAKNSPLHF. CDR3 coding DNA: TGTGCCAGCTCACCAGAGGCCGCGAAAAATTCACCCCTCCACTTT.